A single sample gave rise to the 10 T cell receptor beta chains below, sequenced in a study of T cells after yellow fever vaccination. TCRdb fed the 5' RACE reads into MiXCR, producing one record per CDR3 protein. Of about 400,000 distinct CDR3 sequences listed, roughly 11% are singletons. The source was PBMCs, collected on the day of the first yellow fever vaccination. The receptor set was obtained from a man aged 18 to 29 who received the YFV17D yellow fever vaccine.

The rearrangement uses TRBV4-2 and TRBJ1-1, with D unresolved. This CDR3 comprises 12 residues. Germline V gene sequence: CDR1 LGHNA, CDR2 YNFKEQ. Trimming shortened V by 2 bases and J by 3 bases, and 4 bases separated the two germline ends. Here the CDR3 DNA reads TGTGCCAGCAGCCAACCCGACACTGAAGCTTTCTTT. This codes for CASSQPDTEAFF.

This clonotype came up a few times. The V gene is TRBV30, the J gene TRBJ1-5; the match to TRBD1 covers 7 bases. The length of the CDR3 is 13 residues. The ends lost 1 base at V and 9 bases at J; junction bases unmatched: 6. In germline, CDR1 is GTSNPN, CDR2 SVGIG (reference sequence). Here the CDR3 reads CAWSGQGDRPQHF. The CDR3, as DNA: TGTGCCTGGAGTGGACAGGGAGATAGGCCCCAGCATTTT.

This clonotype was picked up a small number of times. This chain links TRBV12-3 or TRBV12-4 with TRBJ1-1; D gene ambiguous. The CDR3 is 16 residues long. Trimming took off 2 bases at V and 2 bases at J, with 15 bases between the two ends. This chain's CDR3 is CASSLILGGPNTEAFF. The CDR3 DNA is TGTGCCAGCAGTTTAATTTTAGGCGGTCCTAACACTGAAGCTTTCTTT.

This clonotype has a count of ten or more. The chain joins TRBV6-5 to TRBJ2-7; 7 nucleotides agree with TRBD1. The ends lost 1 base at V and 4 bases at J; junction bases unmatched: 4. The CDR3 has 14 amino acids. Germline CDR1 MNHEY, CDR2 SVGAGI. The CDR3 DNA is TGTGCCAGCAGTTACTGGGACAGTGGGTACGAGCAGTACTTC. Translation: CASSYWDSGYEQYF.

This chain joins TRBV12-3 or TRBV12-4 and TRBJ2-1; 15 nucleotides line up with TRBD2. The trim removed 4 bases at V and 3 bases at J, leaving 10 bases unmatched. The CDR3 runs to 19 residues. The CDR3 nucleotides are TGTGCCAGCAGTTGGGGACTAGCGGGGGGTCCCCCCCTCTACAATGAGCAGTTCTTC. As protein: CASSWGLAGGPPLYNEQFF.

The CDR3 spells CASSDGKSSYNSPLHF. The CDR3 region has the DNA TGTGCCAGCAGCGATGGGAAGAGCTCCTATAATTCACCCCTCCACTTT. The chain combines TRBV6-2 or TRBV6-3 with TRBJ1-6; D remains ambiguous. CDR3 length: 16 residues. In germline, CDR1 is MNHEY, CDR2 SVGEGT. The V gene lost 6 bases and the J gene lost 0 bases, with 12 bases spanning the gap.

This chain connects TRBV12-3 or TRBV12-4 to TRBJ2-2; D not certain. The length of the CDR3 is 14 residues. Trimming removed 4 bases from V and 7 bases from J, with 13 bases in between. The CDR3 here is CASSSSSLVGELFF. The CDR3 DNA follows: TGTGCCAGCAGTTCAAGTTCTCTGGTCGGGGAGCTGTTTTTT.

This clonotype has only a few counts. V usage is TRBV18 and J usage is TRBJ1-4; a possible D gene is TRBD1 (5 bases). The germline V and J ends were trimmed by 3 bases and 7 bases, with 12 bases remaining between them. CDR1 is KGHSH and CDR2 is LQKENI in the germline V gene. CDR3 length equals 14 residues. CDR3 DNA: TGTGCCAGCTCACCTGCTTCGGGGGTTGAAAAACTGTTTTTT. Its protein product is CASSPASGVEKLFF.

This clonotype has a handful of counts. The rearrangement uses TRBV4-3 and TRBJ1-2; weak D call: TRBD1 (5 bases). The CDR3 sequence is 15 residues long. V gave up 0 bases and J gave up 1 base, with 9 bases separating them. Germline lookup yields CDR1 LGHNA and CDR2 YSLEER. CDR3 bases: TGCGCCAGCAGCCAAGAAAGGGGCGATAACTATGGCTACACCTTC. Translating gives CASSQERGDNYGYTF.

The chain couples TRBV5-1 to TRBJ2-5; 10 nucleotides agree with TRBD1. The CDR3 contains 16 residues. In germline, CDR1 is SGHRS, CDR2 YFSETQ. The trim removed 4 bases at V and 4 bases at J, leaving 10 bases unmatched. This CDR3 reads CASSNRDRGEGETQYF. In DNA form, the CDR3 reads TGCGCCAGCAGCAACCGGGACAGGGGAGAGGGAGAGACCCAGTACTTC. Based on the CDR3 plus reference TRBV5-1 and TRBJ2-5, the full variable domain is KAGVTQTPRYLIKTRGQQVTLSCSPISGHRSVSWYQQTPGQGLQFLFEYFSETQRNKGNFPGRFSGRQFSNSRSEMNVSTLELGDSALYLCASSNRDRGEGETQYFGPGTRLLVL.